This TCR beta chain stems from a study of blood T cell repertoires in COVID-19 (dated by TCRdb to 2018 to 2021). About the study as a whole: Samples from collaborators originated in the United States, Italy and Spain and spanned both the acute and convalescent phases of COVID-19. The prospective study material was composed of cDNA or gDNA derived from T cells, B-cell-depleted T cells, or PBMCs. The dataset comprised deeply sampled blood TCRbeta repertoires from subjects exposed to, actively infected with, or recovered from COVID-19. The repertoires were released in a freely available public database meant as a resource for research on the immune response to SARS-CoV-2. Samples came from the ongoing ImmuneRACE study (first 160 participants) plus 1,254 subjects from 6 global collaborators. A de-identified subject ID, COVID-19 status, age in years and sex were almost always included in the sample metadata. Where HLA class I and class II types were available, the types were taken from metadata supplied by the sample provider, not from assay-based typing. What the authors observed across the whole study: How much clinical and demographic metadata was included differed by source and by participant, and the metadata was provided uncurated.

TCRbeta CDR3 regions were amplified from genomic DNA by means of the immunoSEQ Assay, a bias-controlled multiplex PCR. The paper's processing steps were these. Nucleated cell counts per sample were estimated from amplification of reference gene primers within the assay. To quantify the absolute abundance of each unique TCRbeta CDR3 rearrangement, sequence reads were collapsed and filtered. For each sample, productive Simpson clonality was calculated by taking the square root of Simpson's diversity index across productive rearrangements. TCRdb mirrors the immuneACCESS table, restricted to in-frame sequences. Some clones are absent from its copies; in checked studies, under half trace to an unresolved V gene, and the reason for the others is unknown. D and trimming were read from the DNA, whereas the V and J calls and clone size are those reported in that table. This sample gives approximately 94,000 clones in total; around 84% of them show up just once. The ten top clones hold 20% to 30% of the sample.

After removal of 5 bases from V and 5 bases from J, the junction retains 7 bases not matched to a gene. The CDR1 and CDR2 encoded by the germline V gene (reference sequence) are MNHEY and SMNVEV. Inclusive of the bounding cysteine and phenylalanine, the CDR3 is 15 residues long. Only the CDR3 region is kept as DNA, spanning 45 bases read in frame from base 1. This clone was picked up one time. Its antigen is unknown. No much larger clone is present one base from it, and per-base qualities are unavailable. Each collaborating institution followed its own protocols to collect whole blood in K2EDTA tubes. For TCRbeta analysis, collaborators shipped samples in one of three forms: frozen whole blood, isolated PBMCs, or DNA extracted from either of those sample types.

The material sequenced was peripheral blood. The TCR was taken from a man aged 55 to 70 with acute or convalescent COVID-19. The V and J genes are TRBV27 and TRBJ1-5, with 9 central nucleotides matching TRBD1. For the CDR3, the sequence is CASSRTGDPYQPQHF. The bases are TGTGCCAGCAGTCGGACAGGGGATCCCTATCAGCCCCAGCATTTT.